The 8 T cell receptor beta chains in this list originate from one sample, sequenced in a study of shared clonotypes between healthy human individuals. TCRdb's table, derived via immunoSEQ multiplex PCR, lists solely in-frame clones and lacks some. The data hold fewer than 1 million clones, with roughly 96% observed a single time. Terminally differentiated effector memory CD45RA+ cells were excluded from the naive CD8 cells, which were CD45RO-negative and positively selected for CCR7. The sequenced sample consisted of naive CD8+ T cells sorted from blood. Every receptor here comes from a man under 40 in good health.

On this clone: The identical CDR3 is also encoded by other nucleotide sequences in the sample. The V call is TRBV28, the J call TRBJ2-7; D not certain. Trimming took 4 bases from V and 2 from J, leaving 3 bases between them. This CDR3 has 11 amino acids. Germline assignment: CDR1 MDHEN and CDR2 SYDVKM. CDR3 residues: CASSSTYEQYF. The DNA for the CDR3 is TGTGCCAGCAGTTCTACCTACGAGCAGTACTTC.

The rearrangement links TRBV7-6 to TRBJ2-1; 10 positions agree with TRBD1. Germline CDR1 is SGHVS and CDR2 is FNYEAQ. There are 16 residues in the CDR3. The V and J ends lost 2 bases and 6 bases, in that order; junction bases with no gene match: 7. The CDR3: CASSLLSGQGLNEQFF. DNA of the CDR3: TGTGCCAGCAGCTTATTATCGGGACAGGGGCTCAATGAGCAGTTCTTC.

The V and J genes are TRBV11-2 and TRBJ2-1; TRBD2 matches 9 bases. Trimming cost V 5 bases and J 2 bases; bases outside gene matches: 4. The CDR3 is made up of 15 amino acids. Germline CDR1 is SGHAT and CDR2 is FQNNGV. CDR3 bases: TGTGCCAGCAGCCCCGCGGGGGGGACCTACAATGAGCAGTTCTTC. Residues: CASSPAGGTYNEQFF. The full variable domain, completed using reference TRBV11-2 and TRBJ2-1, is EAGVAQSPRYKIIEKRQSVAFWCNPISGHATLYWYQQILGQGPKLLIQFQNNGVVDDSQLPKDRFSAERLKGVDSTLKIQPAKLEDSAVYLCASSPAGGTYNEQFFGPGTRLTVL.

The V call is TRBV7-9, the J call TRBJ1-2; 9 bases map to TRBD1. V trimming: 3 bases; J trimming: 3 bases; junction bases outside the gene matches: 8. The V gene's germline CDR1 is SEHNR and CDR2 FQNEAQ (reference sequence). The CDR3 loop spans 16 amino acids. The CDR3 DNA reads TGTGCCAGCAGCTTGGATAGGACAGGGGTGTACTATGGCTACACCTTC. This sequence encodes CASSLDRTGVYYGYTF.

Here the CDR3 reads CSVVGRGQSGYTF. The CDR3, as DNA: TGCAGCGTTGTCGGCAGGGGGCAATCTGGCTACACCTTC. The chain combines TRBV29-1 with TRBJ1-2, with 8 positions matching TRBD1. V was pared by 4 bases and J by 7 bases, with 8 bases of the junction left unmatched. Germline loops: CDR1 SQVTM, CDR2 ANQGSEA. The CDR3 spans 13 residues.

Worth noting for this clone: Other DNA variants within this sample encode the same CDR3. The chain employs TRBV6-5 and TRBJ2-7, with D maybe TRBD1 (6 bases). The ends were cut back, 0 bases at V and 3 bases at J, with 6 bases in the middle. There are 13 residues in the CDR3. The germline V gene has CDR1 MNHEY and CDR2 SVGAGI. The CDR3 sequence is CASSYSDSYEQYF. As DNA, the CDR3 is TGTGCCAGCAGTTACTCGGACAGCTACGAGCAGTACTTC.

J is TRBJ1-1 and V is TRBV6-1, with D unresolved. CDR1 is MNHNS, CDR2 SASEGT, per germline. The CDR3 sequence is 13 residues long. The V and J ends lost 5 bases and 8 bases respectively, with 15 bases between them. CDR3 DNA sequence: TGTGCCAGCAGTCTATGGACTCGTAGAGAAGCTTTCTTT. Its translation is CASSLWTRREAFF.

The chain couples TRBV11-2 to TRBJ1-1; maybe TRBD1 (5 bases). V was trimmed by 5 bases and J by 1 base, leaving 14 bases between them. The CDR3 has 15 amino acids. The V gene's germline CDR1 is SGHAT and CDR2 FQNNGV. The DNA of the CDR3 is TGTGCCAGCAGCCCCAATCTAGGGGCGAACACTGAAGCTTTCTTT. Protein sequence: CASSPNLGANTEAFF.